The present T cell receptor (beta chain) was sequenced within a study of cytomegalovirus exposure and HLA in healthy donors. CDR1 SGHTS and CDR2 YDEGEE come from the germline V gene. V dropped 4 bases and J dropped 0 bases, with 11 bases sitting between them. This CDR3 spans 16 amino acids. The PCR ran on 60 Vbeta and 13 Jbeta primers. Clones were sequenced by immunoSEQ multiplex PCR, and TCRdb holds only the in-frame ones, with some missing. The table has approximately 120,000 clones, about 85% seen once. The V and J genes are TRBV5-8 and TRBJ2-6; the D gene is possibly TRBD1 (5 bases). Source material: PBMCs. This sequence was found in a man aged 18 to 30 in good health and CMV-seropositive. The CDR3 reads CASSQERGSGANVLTF. The CDR3 region has the DNA TGTGCCAGCAGCCAAGAAAGGGGCTCTGGGGCCAACGTCCTGACTTTC.